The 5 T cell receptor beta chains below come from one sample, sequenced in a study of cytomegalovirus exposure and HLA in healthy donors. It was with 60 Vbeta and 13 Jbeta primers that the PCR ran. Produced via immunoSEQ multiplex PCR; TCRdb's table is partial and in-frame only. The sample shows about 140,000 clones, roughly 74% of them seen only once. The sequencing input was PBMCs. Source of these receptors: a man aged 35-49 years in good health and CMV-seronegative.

The CDR3 protein is CASSRGQVLLTDTQYF. Here the CDR3 DNA reads TGTGCCAGCAGTAGGGGACAGGTCCTACTCACAGATACGCAGTATTTT. The chain joins TRBV6-6 to TRBJ2-3; TRBD1 matches 8 bases. The CDR3 length is 16 residues. V trimming: 5 bases; J trimming: 2 bases; junction bases outside the gene matches: 9. Germline V gene lookup returns CDR1 MNHNY and CDR2 SVGAGI (reference sequence).

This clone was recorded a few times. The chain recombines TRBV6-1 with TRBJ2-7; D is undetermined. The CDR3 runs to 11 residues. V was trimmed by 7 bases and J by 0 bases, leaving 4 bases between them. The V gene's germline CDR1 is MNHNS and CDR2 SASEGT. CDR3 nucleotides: TGTGCCAGCACCGTCTCCTACGAGCAGTACTTC. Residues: CASTVSYEQYF.

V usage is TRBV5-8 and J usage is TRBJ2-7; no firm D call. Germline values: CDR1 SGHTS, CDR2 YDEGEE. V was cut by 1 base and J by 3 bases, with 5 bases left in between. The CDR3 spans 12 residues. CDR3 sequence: CASSLPHYEQYF. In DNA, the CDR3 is TGTGCCAGCAGCTTGCCCCACTACGAGCAGTACTTC.

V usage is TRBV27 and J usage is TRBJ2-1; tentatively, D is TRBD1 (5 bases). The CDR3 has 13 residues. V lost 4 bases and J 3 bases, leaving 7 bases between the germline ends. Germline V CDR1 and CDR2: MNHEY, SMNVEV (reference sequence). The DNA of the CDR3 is TGTGCCAGCAGTTCGACAGTCTACAATGAGCAGTTCTTC. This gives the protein CASSSTVYNEQFF.

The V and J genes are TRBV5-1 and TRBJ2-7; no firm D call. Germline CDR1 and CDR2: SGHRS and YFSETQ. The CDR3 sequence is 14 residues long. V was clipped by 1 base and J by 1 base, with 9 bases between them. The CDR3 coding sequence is TGCGCCAGCAGCTTGAGAGTACAGTCCTACGAGCAGTACTTC. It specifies CASSLRVQSYEQYF.